The 10 T cell receptor beta chains below all came from one sample that was sequenced in a study of technical replicates of blood from several donors. This table comes from immunoSEQ multiplex PCR, and its TCRdb copy is limited to in-frame clones, with some not included. This sample carries 65,000 to 80,000 clones, 95% to 98% of them seen once, and the ten largest clones take over 0.2%. The sequencing input was T cells isolated from PBMCs. These receptors were obtained from a human donor in good health.

This chain connects TRBV5-4 to TRBJ2-7, with D possibly TRBD2 on 5 matching bases. The CDR3 length is 14 residues. The germline V and J ends were trimmed by 0 bases and 2 bases, with 9 bases remaining between them. Germline CDR1 SGHNT, CDR2 YYREEE (reference sequence). The CDR3 bases are TGTGCCAGCAGCTTGGGTCTCGGGACCTACGAGCAGTACTTC. It specifies CASSLGLGTYEQYF.

This clone was found once. The germline gene is not matched at one end of the junction; a read error may be the cause. The chain uses TRBV28 and TRBJ1-2; TRBD1 matches at 9 bases. This CDR3 contains 11 residues. The V gene's germline CDR1 is MDHEN and CDR2 SYDVKM. The CDR3 nucleotides read TGTGCCAGCAGTTCGACAGGGGGGACGTCCTTC. It yields the protein CASSSTGGTSF.

The rearrangement links TRBV9 to TRBJ1-2; TRBD1 might be the D (5 bases). CDR3 size: 16 residues. Trimming cost V 3 bases and J 3 bases, with 18 bases left between them. The germline V gene encodes CDR1 SGDLS and CDR2 YYNGEE. The CDR3 spells CASSAGDFPWDYGYTF. In nucleotides, the CDR3 is TGTGCCAGCAGCGCGGGGGACTTCCCCTGGGACTATGGCTACACCTTC.

V gene TRBV7-9 combines with J gene TRBJ2-1, with 8 bases matching TRBD2. Germline V gene lookup returns CDR1 SEHNR and CDR2 FQNEAQ (reference sequence). This CDR3 is 14 amino acids long. Trimming removed 5 bases from V and 7 bases from J; junction bases left unmatched: 7. The CDR3 nucleotides are TGTGCCAGCAGCCTTAGCGGGATCCTTAATGAGCAGTTCTTC. Residues: CASSLSGILNEQFF.

This chain uses TRBV7-9 with TRBJ1-1; weak D call: TRBD1 (6 bases). This CDR3 is 13 amino acids long. Germline V gene data show CDR1 as SEHNR and CDR2 as FQNEAQ (reference sequence). Trimming pared 6 bases from V and 3 bases from J, leaving 11 bases between. CDR3 loop: CASRLAGDTEAFF. In DNA, the CDR3 is TGTGCCAGCAGACTGGCAGGGGACACTGAAGCTTTCTTT.

This sequence joins TRBV19 and TRBJ2-1; TRBD2 might be the D (6 bases). CDR1 and CDR2 (germline): LNHDA, SQIVND (reference sequence). The CDR3 is 12 amino acids. V was trimmed by 6 bases and J by 6 bases, leaving 9 bases between them. The CDR3 DNA is TGTGCCAGTAGGGGACTTTCCAATGAGCAGTTCTTC. Translation gives CASRGLSNEQFF.

The rearrangement links TRBV11-3 to TRBJ2-1; D is perhaps TRBD2 (6 bases). Between the trimmed V and J ends, which lost 0 bases and 7 bases, there was a span of 13 bases. The CDR3 is 15 amino acids. Germline V gene sequence: CDR1 SGHNT, CDR2 YENEEA. Here the CDR3 DNA reads TGTGCCAGCAGCTTAGATACTAGCTTCGTTAATGAGCAGTTCTTC. Amino acids: CASSLDTSFVNEQFF.

This sequence joins TRBV5-1 and TRBJ2-1; 9 nucleotides match TRBD2. Trimming at V came to 2 bases and at J to 7 bases, leaving 1 base not matched to a gene. From germline, CDR1 is SGHRS and CDR2 YFSETQ. The CDR3 has 13 residues. CDR3 sequence: CASSFGLANEQFF. The CDR3 DNA reads as TGCGCCAGCAGCTTCGGACTAGCGAATGAGCAGTTCTTC.

V is TRBV4-1 and J is TRBJ2-3; TRBD2 aligns across 10 bases. The CDR3 extends over 18 amino acids. CDR1 MGHRA and CDR2 YSYEKL come from the germline V gene. The V and J ends lost 0 bases and 3 bases, in that order; junction bases with no gene match: 9. The CDR3 coding sequence is TGCGCCAGCAGCCAAGATCCGTTTCCTAGCGGGAGTACAGATACGCAGTATTTT. Translation gives CASSQDPFPSGSTDTQYF.

The J gene is TRBJ2-3, the V gene TRBV15, with 10 positions matching TRBD1. Trimming at V came to 0 bases and at J to 1 base, leaving 4 bases not matched to a gene. The CDR3 covers 17 residues. Germline V gene data show CDR1 as LNHNV and CDR2 as YYDKDF (reference sequence). The CDR3 nucleotides are TGTGCCACCAGCAGAGAACCCGGGACAGGGGGCACAGATACGCAGTATTTT. Amino acid sequence: CATSREPGTGGTDTQYF. Looking up the rest from reference TRBV15 and TRBJ2-3 gives the full variable domain: DAMVIQNPRYQVTQFGKPVTLSCSQTLNHNVMYWYQQKSSQAPKLLFHYYDKDFNNEADTPDNFQSRRPNTSFCFLDIRSPGLGDTAMYLCATSREPGTGGTDTQYFGPGTRLTVL.